This T cell receptor beta chain was sequenced during a study of Ad26.COV2.S vaccination and SARS-CoV-2 variants. Treatment here: roughly 19 received Ad26.COV2.S at low or high dose, single or two shots; roughly five received placebo; per-sample allocation not given. All samples were drawn on day 63, counting from the first vaccine or placebo injection. Study-level points and caveats: Vaccine recipients had higher spike-specific TCR breadth than placebo recipients.

Sequencing was performed with immunoSEQ multiplex PCR; in TCRdb, only in-frame clones are kept and a portion is missing. The sample gives roughly 400,000 clones, 92% of which show up once; about 1.6% is in the top ten. In the case of this clone: Antigen: not known.

This CDR3 has 18 amino acids. Germline trimming cut 2 bases from V and 0 bases from J; bases unmatched to any gene: 10. The V gene's germline CDR1 is MGHDK and CDR2 SYGVNS. The chain recombines TRBV25-1 with TRBJ1-3, with TRBD1 matching 7 bases. The specimen was peripheral blood, collected in a trial of Ad26.COV2.S vaccine versus placebo. The clonotype originates from a person aged 18-60 years who received the Ad26.COV2.S COVID-19 vaccine or a placebo. CDR3 region: CASSEAPGGSSSGNTIYF. The CDR3 DNA sequence: TGTGCCAGCAGTGAAGCACCAGGGGGGTCGAGCTCTGGAAACACCATATATTTT.